The source of this TCR beta chain is a study of cytomegalovirus exposure and HLA in healthy donors. Study-level information: Unique TCRs from HLA-typed donors, about 78 million of them, were held in an early data release. Study conclusions and caveats: Highly shared sequence variants in one cluster were likely a sequencing artifact. HLA allele associations emerged for roughly 17,000 TCR beta sequences in a later analysis, at 0.05 false discovery rate. Later on, a genetic analysis was performed. It linked a missense variant in DCLRE1C with V- and J-gene trimming of TCR beta.

With 60 Vbeta and 13 Jbeta primers, the PCR was carried out. The method was immunoSEQ multiplex PCR; TCRdb's version includes in-frame clones alone and lacks a portion of them. The sample shows 150,000 to 200,000 clones, 60% to 80% of them seen only once. This clone has only a few counts. Its target is unknown. The CDR3 spans 14 residues. Per germline, CDR1 ENHRY and CDR2 SYGVKD. V gave up 6 bases and J gave up 1 base; unmatched junction bases: 2. Input material: PBMCs. This chain uses TRBV10-3 with TRBJ2-2, with 7 bases fitting TRBD2. This receptor was obtained from a woman between 50 and 59 years old in good health and CMV-seropositive. The CDR3 loop reads CAIRASGNTGELFF. CDR3 sequence (DNA): TGTGCCATCAGGGCTAGCGGGAACACCGGGGAGCTGTTTTTT.